This TCR beta chain was sequenced during a study of blood T cell repertoires in COVID-19. Study-wide background: Italy, Spain and the United States were the sources of the convalescent and acute COVID-19 samples. PBMCs, B-cell-depleted T cells, or T cells provided the cDNA or gDNA that made up the material.

How the authors handled the data: Amplification with reference gene primers provided the estimates of nucleated cell counts. The assay was immunoSEQ multiplex PCR, and TCRdb's table has in-frame clones only and misses some. The DNA was the basis for D and trimming; V, J and clone size are from that table. The table includes about 200,000 clones, roughly nine tenths detected once. The CDR3 loop spans 12 amino acids. Trimming stripped 4 bases from V and 6 bases from J, with 10 bases between. Germline V gives CDR1 SNHLY, CDR2 FYNNEI. This TCR was recovered from a man aged 40-49 years with acute or convalescent COVID-19. Sequencing was performed on peripheral blood. The rearrangement uses TRBV2 and TRBJ2-7, with D maybe TRBD2 (5 bases). CDR3 sequence (DNA): TGTGCCAGCAGTGTAACCGCGGGCGAGCAGTACTTC. Its translation: CASSVTAGEQYF.